This TCR beta chain is from a study of blood T cell repertoires in COVID-19. Across the whole study: The cDNA or gDNA used as material had been derived from T cells, B-cell-depleted T cells, or PBMCs.

This clone was counted only a few times. Data came from immunoSEQ multiplex PCR; TCRdb stores just in-frame clones and leaves some out. The data hold 350,000 to 400,000 clones, with approximately 86% observed a single time. The CDR3 contains 14 residues. CDR1 is MDHEN, CDR2 SYDVKM, per germline. Germline trimming cut 6 bases from V and 7 bases from J; bases unmatched to any gene: 5. Enrollment of patients from Seattle took place during active infection, with longitudinal follow-up. The chain uses TRBV28 and TRBJ1-4, with 10 bases that match TRBD1. The sequencing sample was made of peripheral blood. This receptor was identified in a woman aged 55 to 70 with COVID-19, enrolled during active disease. CDR3 sequence reads: CASSRQGASEKLFF. The CDR3 DNA sequence: TGTGCCAGCAGCCGACAGGGGGCGAGTGAAAAACTGTTTTTT.